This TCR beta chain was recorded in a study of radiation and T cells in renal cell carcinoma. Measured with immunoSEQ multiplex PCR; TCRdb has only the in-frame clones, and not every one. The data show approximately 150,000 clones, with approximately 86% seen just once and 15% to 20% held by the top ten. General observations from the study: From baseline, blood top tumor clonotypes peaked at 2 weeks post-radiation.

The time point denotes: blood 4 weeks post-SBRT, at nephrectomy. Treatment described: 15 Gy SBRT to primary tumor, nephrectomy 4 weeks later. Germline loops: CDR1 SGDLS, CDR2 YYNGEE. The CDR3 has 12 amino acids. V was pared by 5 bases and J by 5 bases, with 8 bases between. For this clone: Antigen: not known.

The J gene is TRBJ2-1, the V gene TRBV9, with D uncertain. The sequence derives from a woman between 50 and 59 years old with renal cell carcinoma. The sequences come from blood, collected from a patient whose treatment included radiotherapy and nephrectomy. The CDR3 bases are TGTGCCAGCAGTGTTACTAACAATGAGCAGTTCTTC. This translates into CASSVTNNEQFF.